This T cell receptor (beta chain) appears in the sequencing data of a study of neurological immune-mediated disorders. V was shortened by 5 bases and J by 5 bases, with 13 bases between the two germline ends. The CDR3 is 14 residues long. Germline assignment: CDR1 LGHNA and CDR2 YNFKEQ. The time point here: longitudinal time-point 2. Each CDR3 protein is one row after TCRdb ran MiXCR on the 5' RACE reads. The profile shows about 80,000 distinct CDR3 sequences, around 6% of them singletons. J is TRBJ2-1 and V is TRBV4-2; TRBD2 is a possible D gene (6 bases). The specimen sequenced was PBMCs. This TCR derives from a woman in her fifties or sixties with multiple sclerosis. CDR3: CASSGGVVHNEQFF. The CDR3 DNA reads as TGTGCCAGCAGCGGCGGGGTGGTCCACAATGAGCAGTTCTTC.